This T cell receptor beta chain comes out of a study of shared clonotypes between healthy human individuals. Using immunoSEQ multiplex PCR, the repertoire was profiled, and TCRdb retains in-frame clones only, with some absent. This table has roughly 1,500,000 clones, 95% to 99% appearing once. Study-wide points: Investigators expected sequencing depth to affect clonotype sharing among donors.

This CDR3 region has 13 residues. V was clipped by 4 bases and J by 4 bases, with 9 bases between them. Germline lookup yields CDR1 SGHKS and CDR2 YYEKEE (reference sequence). As concerns this clone: The antigen is unknown.

Sequencing was performed on naive CD4+ T cells sorted from blood. Subset indicated: CD45RA+ positively selected. The chain uses TRBV5-5 and TRBJ2-1; the D gene is possibly TRBD2 (5 bases). The TCR originated in a man in his thirties or forties in good health. The CDR3 coding sequence is TGTGCCAGCAGCCTCGGGATGTACAATGAGCAGTTCTTC. The encoded protein is CASSLGMYNEQFF. The full variable domain, completed using reference TRBV5-5 and TRBJ2-1, is DAGVTQSPTHLIKTRGQQVTLRCSPISGHKSVSWYQQVLGQGPQFIFQYYEKEERGRGNFPDRFSARQFPNYSSELNVNALLLGDSALYLCASSLGMYNEQFFGPGTRLTVL.